The clone carrying this T cell receptor beta chain was detected only a few times. The antigen is undetermined. This sample was included in a study of post-analysis software for immune sequencing data. cDNA libraries of TCR beta carried unique molecular identifiers. It was from about 1 to 10 million T cells that roughly 0.5 million cDNA molecules came. Using its own MiXCR run on the PCR reads, TCRdb lists one record per CDR3 protein. The table has fewer than 850,000 distinct CDR3 sequences, 25% to 30% seen once; the top ten hold more than 0.45%. Study-level findings and limits: Multiple sclerosis patients showed significantly lower normalized Chao1 diversity than controls did. Patients showed TRBV5-6, TRBV5-1 and TRBV20-1 among five TRBV segments more frequent than in controls.

Germline V gene lookup returns CDR1 SGHTA and CDR2 FQGNSA. The CDR3 covers 17 residues. Trimming took 5 bases from V and 1 from J, leaving 15 bases between them. The sample was blood. This receptor was identified in a girl aged 10-17 years with multiple sclerosis. J is TRBJ2-6 and V is TRBV7-2; possible D gene TRBD2, 6 bases. CDR3 residues: CASSRYSAGSGANVLTF. The CDR3 region has the DNA TGTGCCAGCAGCCGATACTCCGCGGGATCTGGGGCCAACGTCCTGACTTTC.